These 32 T cell receptor beta chains originate from one sample sequenced in a study of cytomegalovirus exposure and HLA in healthy donors. In the PCR, 60 Vbeta and 13 Jbeta primers were used. This table comes from immunoSEQ multiplex PCR, and its TCRdb copy is limited to in-frame clones, with some not included. Here the sample spans about 84,000 clones, around 68% being singletons. Sequences were obtained from PBMCs. Source of these receptors: a woman aged 40 to 55 in good health and CMV-seropositive.

V and J are TRBV5-1 and TRBJ1-3; TRBD1 is a possible D gene (5 bases). The CDR3 sequence is 16 residues long. Between the trimmed V and J ends, which lost 0 bases and 0 bases, there was a span of 10 bases. Germline assignment: CDR1 SGHRS and CDR2 YFSETQ. CDR3 loop: CASSLVDSLSGNTIYF. CDR3 sequence (DNA): TGCGCCAGCAGCTTGGTCGACAGTCTCTCTGGAAACACCATATATTTT. Looking up the rest from reference TRBV5-1 and TRBJ1-3 gives the full variable domain: KAGVTQTPRYLIKTRGQQVTLSCSPISGHRSVSWYQQTPGQGLQFLFEYFSETQRNKGNFPGRFSGRQFSNSRSEMNVSTLELGDSALYLCASSLVDSLSGNTIYFGEGSWLTVV.

V is TRBV7-2 and J is TRBJ2-5; TRBD2 agrees at 9 bases. CDR3 length: 15 residues. Germline trimming cut 7 bases from V and 2 bases from J; bases unmatched to any gene: 8. Germline values: CDR1 SGHTA, CDR2 FQGNSA. The CDR3 sequence is CASITTSGSQETQYF. CDR3 DNA: TGTGCCAGCATCACGACTAGCGGTAGTCAAGAGACCCAGTACTTC.

This clone has more than one count but fewer than ten. The chain is built from TRBV2 and TRBJ2-7; TRBD2 matches 8 bases. V shed 8 bases and J 3 bases; nucleotides not matched to a gene: 9. Germline V CDR1 and CDR2: SNHLY, FYNNEI. CDR3 length: 14 residues. The CDR3 spells CASSNSAGGYEQYF. The CDR3 nucleotides read TGTGCCAGCTCAAATTCGGCGGGGGGCTACGAGCAGTACTTC.

The rearrangement uses TRBV30 and TRBJ1-1, with a weak D call TRBD1 (5 bases). With 4 bases removed from V and 0 bases from J, the gap between germline ends came to 12 bases. CDR3 length: 14 amino acids. In germline, CDR1 is GTSNPN, CDR2 SVGIG (reference sequence). CDR3 coding DNA: TGTGCCTGGACCTCCCGGGGGATGAACACTGAAGCTTTCTTT. This codes for CAWTSRGMNTEAFF.

This clone was counted a single time. The rearrangement joins TRBV5-1 to TRBJ2-3, with 10 positions matching TRBD2. V dropped 4 bases and J dropped 2; count of bases not matched to a gene: 1. CDR3 size: 14 residues. Germline V gives CDR1 SGHRS, CDR2 YFSETQ. The CDR3 protein is CASSLAGDTDTQYF. The DNA of the CDR3 is TGCGCCAGCAGCCTAGCGGGGGACACAGATACGCAGTATTTT.

This chain connects TRBV19 to TRBJ1-2; possible D gene TRBD1, 5 bases. Germline CDR1 reads LNHDA; CDR2 reads SQIVND (reference sequence). The CDR3 contains 13 residues. Trimming took off 5 bases at V and 3 bases at J, with 10 bases between the two ends. The CDR3, as DNA: TGTGCCAGTAGTGCAGGGTATGACTATGGCTACACCTTC. Its translation: CASSAGYDYGYTF.

This clone appeared once. The chain has TRBV18 and TRBJ1-2, with 8 positions matching TRBD1. CDR3 length: 17 residues. Unmatched junction bases numbered 16, after V lost 6 bases and J lost 4 bases. CDR1 KGHSH and CDR2 LQKENI come from the germline V gene. The CDR3 protein is CASSPTPPRGLGYGYTF. The CDR3, as DNA: TGTGCCAGCTCGCCCACCCCCCCCAGGGGGCTCGGCTATGGCTACACCTTC.

The CDR3, as DNA: TGCAGCGGCGCGAAACAGGGGGGCTACACCTTC. This sequence encodes CSGAKQGGYTF. This chain joins TRBV29-1 and TRBJ1-2; 7 bases line up with TRBD1. With V trimmed by 7 bases and J by 8 bases, 7 bases remained unmatched. CDR1 is SQVTM, CDR2 ANQGSEA, per germline. The CDR3 runs to 11 residues.

This chain links TRBV28 with TRBJ1-5; D unresolved. Germline-derived CDR1 and CDR2 are MDHEN and SYDVKM. V shed 6 bases and J shed 0 bases, with 21 bases lying between them. The CDR3 has 18 residues. Written as DNA, the CDR3 is TGTGCCAGCAGAACCGCTCTCCATGAGGGTGGTAGCAATCAGCCCCAGCATTTT. It is translated as CASRTALHEGGSNQPQHF.

The chain carries TRBV7-9 and TRBJ2-1; 7 nucleotides agree with TRBD1. The J segment lost 10 bases and the V segment lost 5 bases, leaving 14 bases of the junction unmatched. Looked up from germline, CDR1 is SEHNR and CDR2 is FQNEAQ (reference sequence). This CDR3 region has 15 residues. CDR3 loop: CASSPPGQGVGEQFF. The CDR3 DNA follows: TGTGCCAGCAGCCCCCCCGGGCAGGGGGTGGGGGAGCAGTTCTTC.

This clone turned up a few times. V gene TRBV2 combines with J gene TRBJ1-2, with TRBD1 matching over 7 bases. J was trimmed by 7 bases and V by 4 bases; bases with no gene match: 3. This CDR3 comprises 12 residues. Germline CDR1 and CDR2: SNHLY and FYNNEI. The CDR3 bases are TGTGCCAGCAGTGGGGCAGGGGGTGGCTACACCTTC. Residues: CASSGAGGGYTF.

The chain joins TRBV28 to TRBJ1-2; D is unresolved. In germline, CDR1 is MDHEN, CDR2 SYDVKM. The length of the CDR3 is 12 residues. V was trimmed by 5 bases and J by 0 bases, leaving 4 bases between them. The CDR3: CASSPTNYGYTF. DNA of the CDR3: TGTGCCAGCAGTCCCACTAACTATGGCTACACCTTC.

The chain is built from TRBV6-5 and TRBJ1-1; tentative D call: TRBD1 (6 bases). This CDR3 contains 15 residues. Trimming pared 4 bases from V and 1 base from J, leaving 13 bases between. Germline-derived CDR1 and CDR2 are MNHEY and SVGAGI. The CDR3, as DNA: TGTGCCAGCAGTTCCTCGGACAGATCGAACACTGAAGCTTTCTTT. Protein sequence: CASSSSDRSNTEAFF.

The genes are TRBV6-5 and TRBJ1-2; D is ambiguous. The V gene's germline CDR1 is MNHEY and CDR2 SVGAGI. CDR3 length: 14 amino acids. V shed 6 bases and J shed 0 bases, with 11 bases lying between them. The CDR3 here is CASSLQISNYGYTF. CDR3 nucleotide sequence: TGTGCCAGCAGCCTACAGATCTCTAACTATGGCTACACCTTC.

The gene calls are TRBV18 and TRBJ2-7; D not resolved. V was cut by 2 bases and J by 0 bases, with 14 bases left in between. There are 16 residues in the CDR3. Germline V gives CDR1 KGHSH, CDR2 LQKENI. CDR3 bases: TGTGCCAGCTCACCAAATTCCCGTGAGATCTCCTACGAGCAGTACTTC. Translating it yields CASSPNSREISYEQYF.

This rearrangement joins TRBV6-6 to TRBJ2-1; tentatively, D is TRBD1 (6 bases). CDR1 and CDR2 (germline): MNHNY, SVGAGI (reference sequence). The CDR3 extends over 16 amino acids. V was trimmed by 2 bases and J by 1 base, leaving 12 bases between them. The chain's CDR3 is CASSYGLDRSYNEQFF. The CDR3 DNA follows: TGTGCCAGCAGTTACGGCTTGGACAGATCCTACAATGAGCAGTTCTTC.

J is TRBJ2-5 and V is TRBV28, with TRBD2 as a possible D gene (6 bases). The V end was cut by 5 bases, the J end by 4 bases, with 14 bases between. Germline V gene data show CDR1 as MDHEN and CDR2 as SYDVKM. The length of the CDR3 is 14 residues. This CDR3 is CASSPRGGRETQYF. CDR3 in DNA: TGTGCCAGCAGTCCCCGAGGAGGGAGAGAGACCCAGTACTTC.

Comments on this clone: Different DNA sequences within this sample yield the same CDR3. J is TRBJ1-4 and V is TRBV4-3; 9 bases agree with TRBD1. This CDR3 has 15 residues. Germline V lookup: CDR1 LGHNA, CDR2 YSLEER. V shed 3 bases and J 5 bases; nucleotides not matched to a gene: 4. CDR3 DNA sequence: TGCGCCAGCAGCCAGACGGGGACAGGGAATGAAAAACTGTTTTTT. Its translation: CASSQTGTGNEKLFF.

The rearrangement joins TRBV19 to TRBJ2-1; no definite D call. The CDR3 length is 14 residues. Germline V lookup: CDR1 LNHDA, CDR2 SQIVND (reference sequence). Trimming pared 4 bases from V and 4 bases from J, leaving 11 bases between. The DNA of the CDR3 is TGTGCCAGTAGTAACCCCAATGAGTACAATGAGCAGTTCTTC. This translates into CASSNPNEYNEQFF.

This clone was observed a few times. The genes are TRBV30 and TRBJ1-5; D might be TRBD1 (5 bases). CDR1 and CDR2 from the germline V gene are GTSNPN and SVGIG (reference sequence). The CDR3 is made up of 15 amino acids. The ends were cut back, 0 bases at V and 11 bases at J, with 20 bases in the middle. CDR3 protein: CAWSVQGAGPLAQHF. As DNA, the CDR3 is TGTGCCTGGAGTGTACAAGGGGCCGGACCACTGGCCCAGCATTTT.

This clone was detected only a few times. This rearrangement joins TRBV15 to TRBJ2-2; D ambiguous. Germline CDR1 is LNHNV and CDR2 is YYDKDF (reference sequence). V dropped 8 bases and J dropped 4 bases, with 14 bases sitting between them. This CDR3 comprises 14 residues. The CDR3 here is CATVLGLGTGELFF. The CDR3 DNA is TGTGCCACCGTCTTAGGTCTAGGCACCGGGGAGCTGTTTTTT.

This chain joins TRBV11-2 and TRBJ1-2; D is ambiguous. V shed 0 bases and J shed 1 base, with 6 bases lying between them. From germline, CDR1 is SGHAT and CDR2 FQNNGV. This CDR3 contains 14 residues. Here the CDR3 DNA reads TGTGCCAGCAGCTTAGATCCAAATAACTATGGCTACACCTTC. This codes for CASSLDPNNYGYTF.

This chain links TRBV9 with TRBJ2-3; 7 nucleotides line up with TRBD2. CDR3 size: 15 residues. V lost 3 bases, J lost 0 bases, and 4 bases stayed unmatched. Looked up from germline, CDR1 is SGDLS and CDR2 is YYNGEE. The CDR3 is CASSASGTSTDTQYF. CDR3 nucleotide sequence: TGTGCCAGCAGCGCTAGCGGAACTAGCACAGATACGCAGTATTTT.

This clone was observed a handful of times. This chain joins TRBV13 and TRBJ2-6; maybe TRBD1 (6 bases). V dropped 3 bases and J dropped 4 bases, with 13 bases sitting between them. The CDR3 runs 16 residues. Germline V lookup: CDR1 PRHDT, CDR2 FYEKMQ (reference sequence). CDR3 bases: TGTGCCAGCAGCTTGTCAGGGGCGCGCGGGGCCAACGTCCTGACTTTC. Translating gives CASSLSGARGANVLTF.

This rearrangement joins TRBV30 to TRBJ1-2; the match to TRBD1 covers 11 bases. Germline CDR1 GTSNPN, CDR2 SVGIG (reference sequence). The CDR3 runs 15 residues. The ends lost 4 bases at V and 4 bases at J; junction bases unmatched: 8. The CDR3 region has the DNA TGTGCCTGGACCAGGGACAGGGGGTATCGCTATGGCTACACCTTC. It translates to CAWTRDRGYRYGYTF.

The chain carries TRBV28 and TRBJ1-3; 7 bases are a match to TRBD1. The CDR3 spans 15 residues. Per germline, CDR1 MDHEN and CDR2 SYDVKM. V lost 4 bases and J lost 0; bases outside the gene matches: 3. The CDR3 is CASSSGQNSGNTIYF. In DNA, the CDR3 is TGTGCCAGCAGTTCGGGACAGAACTCTGGAAACACCATATATTTT.

The gene calls are TRBV7-2 and TRBJ1-1; 8 positions agree with TRBD1. The CDR3 extends over 14 amino acids. Germline trimming cut 4 bases from V and 1 base from J; bases unmatched to any gene: 2. Germline CDR1 reads SGHTA; CDR2 reads FQGNSA. This CDR3 is CASSSDRENTEAFF. The CDR3, as DNA: TGTGCCAGCAGCTCGGACAGGGAGAACACTGAAGCTTTCTTT.

This clone was counted between two and nine times. This chain connects TRBV7-8 to TRBJ1-1; no clear D. The CDR3 has 12 residues. The V gene lost 5 bases and the J gene lost 11 bases, with 15 bases spanning the gap. Per the germline V gene, CDR1 is SGHVS and CDR2 is FQNEAQ. CDR3 in DNA: TGTGCCAGCAGCCCGGACTCTTACATCGCTTTCTTT. This encodes CASSPDSYIAFF.

This clone was seen a handful of times. The chain is built from TRBV30 and TRBJ2-5, with TRBD1 matching over 9 bases. CDR1 and CDR2 from the germline V gene are GTSNPN and SVGIG (reference sequence). This CDR3 region has 13 residues. V lost 8 bases, J lost 2 bases, and 6 bases stayed unmatched. This CDR3 reads CATGTGLQETQYF. The CDR3 nucleotides read TGTGCCACCGGGACAGGGTTACAAGAGACCCAGTACTTC.

This clone turned up a few times. The chain has TRBV7-2 and TRBJ2-7; D is perhaps TRBD1 (6 bases). Germline V gene lookup returns CDR1 SGHTA and CDR2 FQGNSA. This CDR3 region has 15 residues. V was shortened by 3 bases and J by 0 bases, with 12 bases between the two germline ends. As DNA, the CDR3 is TGTGCCAGCAGCTTTCAGACAGGAGCCTCCTACGAGCAGTACTTC. Its translation: CASSFQTGASYEQYF.

The V call is TRBV4-2, the J call TRBJ1-4; D gene unclear. Germline V gene lookup returns CDR1 LGHNA and CDR2 YNFKEQ. Trimming pared 0 bases from V and 3 bases from J, leaving 8 bases between. The CDR3 sequence is 15 residues long. The CDR3 sequence: CASSQDSTANEKLFF. The CDR3 DNA follows: TGTGCCAGCAGCCAAGATAGTACAGCTAATGAAAAACTGTTTTTT.

This clone has a handful of counts. V and J are TRBV5-1 and TRBJ2-2, with 8 bases identical to TRBD2. The CDR3 length is 16 residues. Germline trimming cut 4 bases from V and 2 bases from J; bases unmatched to any gene: 7. Germline assignment: CDR1 SGHRS and CDR2 YFSETQ. CDR3 loop: CASSPLAGLNTGELFF. CDR3 sequence (DNA): TGCGCCAGCAGCCCCTTAGCGGGACTTAACACCGGGGAGCTGTTTTTT.